This section outlines one T cell receptor (beta chain) sequence together with its context. Using immunoSEQ multiplex PCR, the repertoire was profiled, and TCRdb retains in-frame clones only, with some absent. The table has around 99,000 clones, 75% to 90% seen once. The CDR3 covers 20 residues. Germline trimming cut 1 base from V and 8 bases from J; bases unmatched to any gene: 21. Germline CDR1 is LGHDT and CDR2 is YNNKEL (reference sequence). These data are taken from a study of blood T cell repertoires in COVID-19. About the research overall: Samples representing acute and convalescent COVID-19 were sourced from the United States, Italy and Spain.

Sequenced material: peripheral blood. This clonotype was obtained from a human donor in a cohort sampled during active COVID-19. This rearrangement joins TRBV3-1 (or the pseudogene TRBV3-2) to TRBJ2-3; 10 positions agree with TRBD2. CDR3 residues: CASSQAILAGRAPGGGTQYF. The CDR3 DNA reads as TGTGCCAGCAGCCAAGCGATACTAGCGGGGCGAGCCCCGGGCGGGGGTACGCAGTATTTT.